This T cell receptor (beta chain) stems from a study of PD-1 blockade in classical Hodgkin lymphoma. All trial patients relapsed after autologous stem cell transplantation. The data were produced by immunoSEQ multiplex PCR, yet TCRdb's version contains in-frame clones alone and is incomplete. The data show 20,000 to 25,000 clones, roughly 80% seen once. The specimen comprised peripheral blood mononuclear cells (PBMCs), sampled before the second cycle of nivolumab. The receptor was derived from a human donor with classical Hodgkin lymphoma.

In DNA form, the CDR3 reads TGTGCCAGTAGTGCGTGGCCGACCGGGGAGCTGTTTTTT. Its translation: CASSAWPTGELFF. The V gene is TRBV19, the J gene TRBJ2-2; D gene uncertain. Per germline, CDR1 LNHDA and CDR2 SQIVND (reference sequence). CDR3 length: 13 residues. Trimming cost V 5 bases and J 5 bases, with 9 bases left between them.